This T cell receptor (beta chain) was sequenced for a study of identical twins. Overall study results and limits: The study found excess low generation probability among twin-shared out-of-frame alpha sequences.

TCRdb redid the calling of the 5' RACE reads with MiXCR, one entry per CDR3 protein. Of some 1,700,000 distinct CDR3 sequences in the sample, under 35% are singletons; the top ten hold 0.25% to 0.3%. For this clonotype: Its antigen is not identified.

This CDR3 comprises 17 residues. Germline-derived CDR1 and CDR2 are SGDLS and YYNGEE. Trimming left V 4 bases short and J 0 bases short, with 17 bases between. Sequencing input: cord blood. This receptor was identified in a newborn girl in good health. The genes are TRBV9 and TRBJ2-1; the D gene is possibly TRBD2 (6 bases). The CDR3 sequence is CASSLSLAIGSYNEQFF. As DNA, the CDR3 is TGTGCCAGCAGCCTGTCCCTAGCGATAGGCTCCTACAATGAGCAGTTCTTC.